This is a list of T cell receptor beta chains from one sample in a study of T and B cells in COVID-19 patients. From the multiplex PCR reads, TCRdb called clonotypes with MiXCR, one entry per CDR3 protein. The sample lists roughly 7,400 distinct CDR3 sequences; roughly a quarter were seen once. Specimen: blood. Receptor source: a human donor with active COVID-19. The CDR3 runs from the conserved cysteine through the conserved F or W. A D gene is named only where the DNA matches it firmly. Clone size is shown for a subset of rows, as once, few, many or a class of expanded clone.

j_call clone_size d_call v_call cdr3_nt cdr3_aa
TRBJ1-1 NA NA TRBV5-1 TGCGCCAGCAGCTTGGCTCCGACAGATATGAACACTGAAGCTTTCTTT CASSLAPTDMNTEAFF
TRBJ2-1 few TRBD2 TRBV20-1 TGCAGTGCTAGGGCGGGGAGGGCCGTCCCTGAGCAGTTCTTC CSARAGRAVPEQFF
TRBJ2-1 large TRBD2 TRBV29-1 TGCAGCGTTCCCCTCCCTAGCGGGACATACAATGAGCAGTTCTTC CSVPLPSGTYNEQFF
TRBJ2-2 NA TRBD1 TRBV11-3 TGCGCCAGCAGCCAAGATCAAGGGGGCGGTGTGAACACCGGGGAGCTGTTTTTT CASSQDQGGGVNTGELFF
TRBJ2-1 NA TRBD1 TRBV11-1 TGTGCCAGCAGCTCGACCGGGACAGGGTTCAATGAGCAGTTCTTC CASSSTGTGFNEQFF
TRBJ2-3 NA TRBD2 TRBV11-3 TGCGCCAGCAGCATAGCGGGTTTAGGCACAGATACGCAGTATTTT CASSIAGLGTDTQYF
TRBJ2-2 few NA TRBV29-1 TGCAGCGTACCGGGACAGAACACCGGGGAGCTGTTTTTT CSVPGQNTGELFF
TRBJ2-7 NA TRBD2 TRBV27 TGTGCCTCCAGCCCGGGACTAGCGGGGCCCTACGAGCAGTACTTC CASSPGLAGPYEQYF
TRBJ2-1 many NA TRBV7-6 TGTGCCAGCAGCTTAGAAGGGACTCGGCGGGGTTACAATGAGCAGTTCTTC CASSLEGTRRGYNEQFF
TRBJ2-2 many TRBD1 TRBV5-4 TGTGCCAGCAGCTTGGGGGACAGGGATTCCGGGGAGCTGTTTTTT CASSLGDRDSGELFF
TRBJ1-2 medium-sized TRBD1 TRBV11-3 TGTGCCAGCAGCCCTACAGGGGCCCGCGGCCCCTATGGCTACACCTTC CASSPTGARGPYGYTF
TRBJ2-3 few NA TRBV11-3 TGTGCCAGCAGCTTGAGCACAGATACGCAGTATTTT CASSLSTDTQYF
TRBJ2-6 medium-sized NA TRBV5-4 TGTGCCAGCAGCTCCGACTCCTCTCGGATCTCTGGGGCCAACGTCCTGACTTTC CASSSDSSRISGANVLTF
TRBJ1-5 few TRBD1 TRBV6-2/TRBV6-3 TGTGCCAGCAGCCGGGACAGCAGGCGTGTTGACAATCAGCCCCAGCATTTT CASSRDSRRVDNQPQHF
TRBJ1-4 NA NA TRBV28 TGTGCCAGCAGTTTCTTTTCAGGGAGGGATGAAAAACTGTTTTTT CASSFFSGRDEKLFF
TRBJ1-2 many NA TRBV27 TGTGCCAGCAGTCAAACTATTATCGGGGGGGGCTACACCTTC CASSQTIIGGGYTF
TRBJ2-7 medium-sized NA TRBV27 TGTGCCAACCAACAGGTTTGCTCCTACGAGCAGTACTTC CANQQVCSYEQYF
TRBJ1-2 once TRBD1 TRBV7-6 TGTGCCAGCAGTCCCCCGGGACAGGCGTCGTCTAACTATGGCTACACCTTC CASSPPGQASSNYGYTF
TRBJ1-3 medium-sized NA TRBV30 TGTGCCTGGAGTAGGTGGGCCACCCGAGGAAACACCATATATTTT CAWSRWATRGNTIYF
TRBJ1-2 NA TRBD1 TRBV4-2 TGTGCCAGCAGCCTAACGTCCCGGGACAGGGGGCAACCAGGCACCTTC CASSLTSRDRGQPGTF
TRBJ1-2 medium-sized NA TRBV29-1 TGCAGCGTTGTCGGGGGGCCGGGAGGCTACACCTTC CSVVGGPGGYTF
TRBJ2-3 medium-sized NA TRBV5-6 TGTGCCAGCAGCTTGGGGTTCACGGGAACGCAGTATTTT CASSLGFTGTQYF
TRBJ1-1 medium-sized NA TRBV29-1 TGCAGCGTTTTAGGCGGAATGAACACTGAAGCTTTCTTT CSVLGGMNTEAFF
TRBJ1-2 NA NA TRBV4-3 TGCGCCAGCAGCCAAGAGTTAGCAAGGGACTATGGCTACACCTTC CASSQELARDYGYTF
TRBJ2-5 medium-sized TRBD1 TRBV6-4 TGTGCCAGCAGCCCAACAGGGGGGAAAGGAGAGACCCAGTACTTC CASSPTGGKGETQYF
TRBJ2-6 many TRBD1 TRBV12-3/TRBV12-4 TGTGCCAGCAGTTTTCAAACAGGGGCAATCTCAGGGGCCAACGTCCTGACTTTC CASSFQTGAISGANVLTF
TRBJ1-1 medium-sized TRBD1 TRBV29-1 TGCAGCTCGGGACAGGGCCCTGAAGCTTTCTTT CSSGQGPEAFF
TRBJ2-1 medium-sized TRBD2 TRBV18 TGTGCCAGCTCTCGGGGGGTAGGAGGGGCCTACAATGAGCAGTTCTTC CASSRGVGGAYNEQFF
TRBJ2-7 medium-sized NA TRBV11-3 TGTGCCAGCAGATACGGGGGAAGTAGCTCCTACGAGCAGTACTTC CASRYGGSSSYEQYF
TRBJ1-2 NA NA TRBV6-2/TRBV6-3 TGTGCCAGCAGTTACGGGGGGCACTATGGCTACACCTTC CASSYGGHYGYTF
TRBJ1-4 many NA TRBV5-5 TGTGCCAGCAGCTTGGTGCAGGAGCCTAATGAAAAACTGTTTTTT CASSLVQEPNEKLFF